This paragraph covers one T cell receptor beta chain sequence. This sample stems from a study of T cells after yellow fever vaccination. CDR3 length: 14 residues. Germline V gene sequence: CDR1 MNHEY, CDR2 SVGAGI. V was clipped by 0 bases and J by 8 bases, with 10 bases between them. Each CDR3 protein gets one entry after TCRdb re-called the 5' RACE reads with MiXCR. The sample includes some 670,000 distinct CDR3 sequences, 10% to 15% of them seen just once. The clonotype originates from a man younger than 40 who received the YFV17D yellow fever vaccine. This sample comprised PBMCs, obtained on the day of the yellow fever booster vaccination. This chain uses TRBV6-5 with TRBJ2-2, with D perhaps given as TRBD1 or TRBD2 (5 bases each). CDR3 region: CASSYSGVRGELFF. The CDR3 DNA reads TGTGCCAGCAGTTACTCGGGGGTCAGGGGGGAGCTGTTTTTT.